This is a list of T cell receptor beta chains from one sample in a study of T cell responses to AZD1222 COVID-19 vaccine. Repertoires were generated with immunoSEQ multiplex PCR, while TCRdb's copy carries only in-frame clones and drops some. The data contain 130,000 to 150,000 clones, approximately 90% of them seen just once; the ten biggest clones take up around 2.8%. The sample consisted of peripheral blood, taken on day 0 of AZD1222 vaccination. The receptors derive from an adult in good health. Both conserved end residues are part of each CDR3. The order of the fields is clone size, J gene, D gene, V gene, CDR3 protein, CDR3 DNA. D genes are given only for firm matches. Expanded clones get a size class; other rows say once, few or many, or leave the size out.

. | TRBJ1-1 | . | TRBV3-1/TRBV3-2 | CATRPRLVNTEAFF | TGTGCCACCCGGCCAAGGTTGGTTAACACTGAAGCTTTCTTT
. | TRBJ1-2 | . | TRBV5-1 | CASSPQGSSYTF | TGCGCCAGCAGCCCCCAGGGTTCCAGCTACACCTTC
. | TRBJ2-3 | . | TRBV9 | CASSVGADASTQYF | TGTGCCAGCAGCGTAGGGGCAGACGCAAGTACGCAGTATTTT
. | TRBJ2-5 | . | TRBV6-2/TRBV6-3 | CASSYSGDYQETQYF | TGTGCCAGCAGTTACTCGGGGGACTACCAAGAGACCCAGTACTTC
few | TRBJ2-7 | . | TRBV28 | CASSLSGAQYEQYF | TGTGCCAGCAGTTTGTCAGGGGCCCAGTACGAGCAGTACTTC
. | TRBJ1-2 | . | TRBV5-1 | CASSFGGGNGYTF | TGCGCCAGCAGCTTCGGGGGAGGCAATGGCTACACCTTC
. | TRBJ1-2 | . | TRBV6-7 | CASTRYGYTF | TGTGCCAGCACAAGGTATGGCTACACCTTC
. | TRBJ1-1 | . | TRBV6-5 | CASSYRGGEAFF | TGTGCCAGCAGTTACAGAGGAGGTGAAGCTTTCTTT
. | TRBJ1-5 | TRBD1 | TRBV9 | CATTLGQGTQPQHF | TGTGCCACCACGCTTGGACAGGGGACTCAGCCCCAGCATTTT
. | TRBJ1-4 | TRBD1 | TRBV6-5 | CASSYLGTGGGEKLFF | TGTGCCAGCAGTTACTTGGGGACAGGGGGCGGAGAAAAACTGTTTTTT
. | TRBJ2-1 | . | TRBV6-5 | CATYESRVNEQFF | TGTGCCACCTATGAGAGCCGGGTCAATGAGCAGTTCTTC
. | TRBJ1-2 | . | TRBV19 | CASSVKQPAGYTF | TGTGCCAGTAGTGTCAAACAGCCGGCGGGCTACACCTTC
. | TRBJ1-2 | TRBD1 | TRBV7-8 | CASSSGTGRGYTF | TGTGCCAGCAGCTCCGGGACAGGGAGAGGCTACACCTTC
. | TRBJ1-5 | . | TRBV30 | CAWARKGLQNQPQHF | TGTGCCTGGGCCCGGAAGGGGCTTCAGAATCAGCCCCAGCATTTT
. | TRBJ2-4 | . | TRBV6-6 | CAILGPGDIQYF | TGTGCCATCCTCGGTCCTGGGGACATTCAGTACTTC
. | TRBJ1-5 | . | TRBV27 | CASSSQGSGQPQHF | TGTGCCAGCAGTTCACAGGGATCTGGTCAGCCCCAGCATTTT
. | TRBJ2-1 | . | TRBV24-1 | CATSDGLIPTQFF | TGTGCCACCAGTGACGGACTAATCCCCACCCAGTTCTTC
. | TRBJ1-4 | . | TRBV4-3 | CASSQFQGFNEKLFF | TGCGCCAGCAGCCAATTTCAGGGTTTCAATGAAAAACTGTTTTTT
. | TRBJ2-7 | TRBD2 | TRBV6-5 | CASSQPTSGGYEQYF | TGTGCCAGCAGTCAGCCGACTAGCGGGGGCTACGAGCAGTACTTC
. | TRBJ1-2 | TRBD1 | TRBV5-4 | CASRMGQVEGYTF | TGTGCCAGCAGGATGGGACAGGTGGAGGGCTACACCTTC
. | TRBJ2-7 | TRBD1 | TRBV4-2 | CASSQASGTAPLEQYF | TGTGCCAGCAGCCAAGCATCCGGGACAGCTCCTCTCGAGCAGTACTTC
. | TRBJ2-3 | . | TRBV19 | CASSIDGTSTDTQYF | TGTGCCAGTAGTATAGACGGGACTAGCACAGATACGCAGTATTTT
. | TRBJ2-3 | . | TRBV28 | CASRRGPFTDTQYF | TGTGCCAGCAGGCGGGGGCCCTTCACAGATACGCAGTATTTT
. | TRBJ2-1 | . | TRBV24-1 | CATSVDSYNEQFF | TGTGCCACCAGCGTTGACAGCTACAATGAGCAGTTCTTC
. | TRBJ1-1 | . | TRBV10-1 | CASSESRVTEAFF | TGCGCCAGCAGTGAGTCGAGGGTTACTGAAGCTTTCTTT
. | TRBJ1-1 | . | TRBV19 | CASSITGTEAFF | TGTGCCAGTAGTATCACAGGGACAGAAGCTTTCTTT
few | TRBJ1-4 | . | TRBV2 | CASSEAPAGSEKLFF | TGTGCCAGCAGTGAAGCTCCGGCAGGGTCTGAAAAACTGTTTTTT
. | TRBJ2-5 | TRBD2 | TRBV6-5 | CASSPTGGLETQYF | TGTGCCAGCAGTCCGACGGGGGGATTGGAGACCCAGTACTTC
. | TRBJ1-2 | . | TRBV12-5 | CASGLVRRGSGGYTF | TGTGCTAGTGGTTTGGTAAGGAGGGGTTCAGGTGGCTACACCTTC
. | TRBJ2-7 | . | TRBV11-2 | CASSLGIGYEQYF | TGTGCCAGCAGCTTAGGAATCGGCTACGAGCAGTACTTC
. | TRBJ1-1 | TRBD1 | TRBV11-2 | CASSPFQGGAFF | TGTGCCAGCAGCCCATTTCAGGGGGGAGCTTTCTTT
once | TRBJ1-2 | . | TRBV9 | CASSVAHRTPSDGYTF | TGTGCCAGCAGCGTAGCCCATAGGACCCCCTCGGATGGCTACACCTTC
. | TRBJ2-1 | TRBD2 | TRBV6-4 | CASSEGGGQNEQFF | TGTGCCAGCAGTGAAGGCGGGGGTCAGAATGAGCAGTTCTTC
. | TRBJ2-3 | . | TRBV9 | CASSPMGAYTDTQYF | TGTGCCAGCAGCCCTATGGGGGCCTACACAGATACGCAGTATTTT
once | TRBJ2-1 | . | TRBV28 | CASSPPTYNEQFF | TGTGCCAGCAGTCCCCCCACCTACAATGAGCAGTTCTTC
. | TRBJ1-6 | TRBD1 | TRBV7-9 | CASSYRGQGDNSPLHF | TGTGCCAGCAGCTACCGAGGACAGGGGGATAATTCACCCCTCCACTTT
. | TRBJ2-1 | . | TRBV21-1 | CAPLSNGVWDEQFF | TGTGCCCCCTTGTCCAACGGGGTCTGGGATGAGCAGTTCTTC
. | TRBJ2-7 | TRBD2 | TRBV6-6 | CASSYFRLAESYEQYF | TGTGCCAGCAGTTACTTCCGGCTAGCGGAGAGCTACGAGCAGTACTTC
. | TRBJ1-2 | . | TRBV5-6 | CASSLSRRARPGYGYTF | TGTGCCAGCAGCTTGAGTCGGAGGGCCCGACCGGGCTATGGCTACACCTTC
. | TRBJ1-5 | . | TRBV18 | CASSPGMGNQPQHF | TGTGCCAGCTCCCCAGGGATGGGCAATCAGCCCCAGCATTTT
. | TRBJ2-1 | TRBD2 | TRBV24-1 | CATKEGLDFGEQFF | TGTGCCACCAAGGAGGGACTAGATTTCGGTGAGCAGTTCTTC
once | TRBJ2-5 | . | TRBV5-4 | CASSLRTTLEETQYF | TGTGCCAGCAGCTTGAGAACGACGCTGGAAGAGACCCAGTACTTC
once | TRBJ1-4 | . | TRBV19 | CASSIDHLGQGKLFF | TGTGCCAGTAGTATAGATCATCTGGGCCAGGGAAAACTGTTTTTT
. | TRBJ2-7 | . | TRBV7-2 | CASSRDGLYEQYF | TGTGCCAGCAGCCGGGACGGACTCTACGAGCAGTACTTC
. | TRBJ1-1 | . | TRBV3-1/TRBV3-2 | CASSQGWNLNTEAFF | TGTGCCAGCAGCCAAGGTTGGAATTTGAACACTGAAGCTTTCTTT
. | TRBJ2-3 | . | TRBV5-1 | CASSMQGQDTQYF | TGCGCCAGCAGCATGCAGGGTCAAGATACGCAGTATTTT
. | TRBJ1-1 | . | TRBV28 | CASSSGFLPTEAFF | TGTGCCAGCAGTAGTGGGTTTTTACCCACTGAAGCTTTCTTT
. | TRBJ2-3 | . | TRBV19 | CASSTGQGGTDTQYF | TGTGCCAGTAGTACCGGACAGGGAGGGACAGATACGCAGTATTTT
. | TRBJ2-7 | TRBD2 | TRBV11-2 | CASSEGLAGGPSWEQYF | TGTGCCAGCAGCGAGGGACTAGCGGGAGGGCCATCGTGGGAGCAGTACTTC
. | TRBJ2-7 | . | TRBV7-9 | CASELGQGQGIHEQYF | TGTGCCAGCGAACTAGGTCAGGGGCAGGGTATCCACGAGCAGTACTTC
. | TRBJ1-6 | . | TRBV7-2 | CASSPGRPNYNSPLHF | TGTGCCAGCAGCCCGGGGCGGCCAAACTATAATTCACCCCTCCACTTT
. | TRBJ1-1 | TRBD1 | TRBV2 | CASRDREVAEAFF | TGTGCCAGCAGGGACAGGGAGGTCGCTGAAGCTTTCTTT